This section outlines one T cell receptor beta chain sequence together with its context. The J segment lost 2 bases and the V segment lost 0 bases, leaving 3 bases of the junction unmatched. This CDR3 is 16 amino acids long. Germline V gene lookup returns CDR1 LGHNA and CDR2 YSLEER. This specimen comes from a study of blood T cell repertoires in COVID-19. Background on the study: Sites in the United States, Italy and Spain provided acute and convalescent COVID-19 samples. Sample material is recorded as cDNA or gDNA derived from T cells, B-cell-depleted T cells, or PBMCs.

Methods used by the authors: Nucleated cell counts were estimated from reference gene primer amplification. Profiled with immunoSEQ multiplex PCR; TCRdb holds only in-frame clones, not every one. That table furnishes V, J and clone size, whereas the DNA furnished D and trimming. The sample records about 74,000 clones, 90% being singletons. The clonotype was recovered from a man aged 50 or older with acute or convalescent COVID-19. Material for sequencing was peripheral blood. The rearrangement links TRBV4-3 to TRBJ2-1; 8 nucleotides line up with TRBD2. The CDR3 sequence: CASSQESGGAYNEQFF. The CDR3 coding sequence is TGCGCCAGCAGCCAAGAGTCCGGGGGGGCCTACAATGAGCAGTTCTTC.